This T cell receptor (beta chain) was sequenced in a study of T-cell memory formation after mild COVID-19. Turning to the study itself: Clusters of TCRs were largely donor specific.

TCRdb re-called the 5' RACE reads through MiXCR, storing one row per CDR3 protein. The repertoire holds roughly 620,000 distinct CDR3 sequences, about a sixth seen once, with more than 10% in the top ten. The CDR3 extends over 17 amino acids. V was shortened by 8 bases and J by 3 bases, with 24 bases between the two germline ends. The chain uses TRBV12-3 or TRBV12-4 and TRBJ2-3; D possibly corresponds to TRBD1 (5 bases). The sample consisted of PBMCs or a T cell subset sorted from them (not recorded which). The clonotype comes from an adult woman who had mild COVID-19 (a few samples of this study predate the infection). Cell type and time point are not known. The CDR3 DNA sequence: TGTGCCAGCTCCTCTTATGGGGCCCGGAAGGGTACAGATACGCAGTATTTT. Translated: CASSSYGARKGTDTQYF.